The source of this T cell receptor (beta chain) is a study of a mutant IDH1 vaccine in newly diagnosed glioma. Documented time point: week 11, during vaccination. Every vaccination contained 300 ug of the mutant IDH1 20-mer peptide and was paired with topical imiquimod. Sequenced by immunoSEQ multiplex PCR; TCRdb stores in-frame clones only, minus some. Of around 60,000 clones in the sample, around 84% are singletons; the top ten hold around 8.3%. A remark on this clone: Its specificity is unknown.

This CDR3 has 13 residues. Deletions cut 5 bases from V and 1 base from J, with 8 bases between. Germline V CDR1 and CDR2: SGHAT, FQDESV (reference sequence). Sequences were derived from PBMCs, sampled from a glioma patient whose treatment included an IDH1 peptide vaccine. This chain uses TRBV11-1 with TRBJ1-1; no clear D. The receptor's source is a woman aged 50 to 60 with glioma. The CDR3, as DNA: TGTGCCAGCAGCCTCTCATGGAACACTGAAGCTTTCTTT. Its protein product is CASSLSWNTEAFF.